This T cell receptor beta chain emerged from a study of immune cell composition in non-small cell lung cancer. For the study at large: Lung adenocarcinoma or squamous carcinoma made up most tumours.

Generated by immunoSEQ multiplex PCR, the TCRdb table keeps only in-frame clones and is missing some. The repertoire has over 15,000 clones, 77% of them found once; the top ten carry approximately 10%. V lost 1 base, J lost 1 base, and 7 bases lay in between. The CDR3 contains 14 residues. Germline V CDR1 and CDR2: SEHNR, FQNEAQ (reference sequence). The normal lung sample lay at least 3 cm, and maximally far, from the tumour. These same records also appear under a second study, on CD4 T cells in lung cancer. That publication notes: Neoantigen-specific CD4+ T-cell clones and TCRs were isolated from blood. Before giving blood, patients had received treatments including platinum chemotherapy, some also nivolumab or pembrolizumab.

This sequence was found in a human donor with non-small cell lung cancer. V and J are TRBV7-9 and TRBJ1-1; D unclear. The sample consisted of non-adjacent lung tissue. Here the CDR3 reads CASSLDPANTEAFF. The CDR3 region has the DNA TGTGCCAGCAGCTTAGACCCGGCGAACACTGAAGCTTTCTTT.